Listed below are T cell receptor beta chains from one sample, sequenced in a study of T cell repertoires in cytomegalovirus infection. TCRdb re-called the reads with MiXCR, one entry per CDR3 protein. The table records approximately 180,000 distinct CDR3 sequences, about 18% of them present only once. Sequencing was done on a sample of CD8+ T cells from PBMCs. These receptors were collected from a human donor in good health (CMV status not recorded). Some clones in this sample may be carry-over from other donors' samples. Both conserved end residues are part of each CDR3. The order of the fields is clone size, V gene, CDR3 length, CDR3 protein. The listing skips clone size in some rows; elsewhere it reads once, few, many or a size class.

size: NA; V: TRBV7-9; length: 15; CDR3: CASSAGPLSGNTIYF
size: few; V: TRBV7-9; length: 13; CDR3: CASSVGTGSGYTF
size: NA; V: TRBV7-9; length: 13; CDR3: CASSPSEATGYTF
size: NA; V: TRBV7-9; length: 15; CDR3: CASSWDLESNQPQHF
size: few; V: TRBV2; length: 11; CDR3: CASSGQGEQYF
size: few; V: TRBV7-6; length: 15; CDR3: CASSLFGGRNTEAFF
size: NA; V: TRBV20-1; length: 15; CDR3: CSARGGRGLNTEAFF
size: few; V: TRBV12-3/TRBV12-4; length: 16; CDR3: CASSLTGGGHTDTQYF
size: NA; V: TRBV12-3/TRBV12-4; length: 14; CDR3: CASSPGGGGYEQFF
size: few; V: TRBV6-5; length: 14; CDR3: CASSYSGGGDEQYF
size: few; V: TRBV6-2/TRBV6-3; length: 11; CDR3: CASRRATEAFF
size: NA; V: TRBV20-1; length: 14; CDR3: CSARDLGQGYGYTF
size: NA; V: TRBV6-2/TRBV6-3; length: 17; CDR3: CASSYSMEDLDTDTQYF
size: NA; V: TRBV19; length: 12; CDR3: CASSPRVGEQYF
size: NA; V: TRBV9; length: 15; CDR3: CASSAHLDRVNEQFF
size: NA; V: TRBV20-1; length: 12; CDR3: CSAQDRGYEQYF
size: few; V: TRBV7-8; length: 14; CDR3: CASSPYTSSYEQYF
size: NA; V: TRBV28; length: 13; CDR3: CASSKINTGELFF
size: NA; V: TRBV15; length: 15; CDR3: CATSNRDRRIYEQYF
size: few; V: TRBV10-3; length: 15; CDR3: CAIIGTSGATYEQYF
size: few; V: TRBV7-9; length: 17; CDR3: CASSLVDGASSTDTQYF
size: few; V: TRBV24-1; length: 14; CDR3: CATSDPGASHEQFF
size: NA; V: TRBV7-4; length: 13; CDR3: CASSRTVQETQYF
size: NA; V: TRBV9; length: 13; CDR3: CASSPGQVREAFF
size: many; V: TRBV7-2; length: 12; CDR3: CASSSDGYEQYF
size: NA; V: TRBV10-3; length: 14; CDR3: CAITSGQGVYEQYF
size: many; V: TRBV28; length: 13; CDR3: CASSLSGEETQYF
size: NA; V: TRBV20-1; length: 19; CDR3: CSARDRVGLRTPHQETQYF
size: NA; V: TRBV20-1; length: 14; CDR3: CSASGLVLQETQYF
size: NA; V: TRBV20-1; length: 15; CDR3: CSAFGQRKESYGYTF
size: few; V: TRBV7-2; length: 13; CDR3: CASSLGAGGEQYF
size: few; V: TRBV28; length: 13; CDR3: CATQWSSTDTQYF
size: NA; V: TRBV12-3/TRBV12-4; length: 14; CDR3: CASTPTGGHYEQYF
size: many; V: TRBV7-2; length: 14; CDR3: CASSLRTVNSPLHF
size: few; V: TRBV6-9; length: 16; CDR3: CASSFSGSEPYGPQHF
size: NA; V: TRBV7-9; length: 15; CDR3: CASSQPQGGADTQYF
size: few; V: TRBV27; length: 17; CDR3: CASSLYLGVKSNTEAFF
size: few; V: TRBV7-2; length: 14; CDR3: CASSLVAETYEQYF
size: NA; V: TRBV24-1; length: 15; CDR3: CATSDLRAGTGELFF
size: few; V: TRBV7-2; length: 14; CDR3: CASRVGSSYNEQFF
size: NA; V: TRBV7-9; length: 18; CDR3: CASSLLSEGTGGRQTQYF